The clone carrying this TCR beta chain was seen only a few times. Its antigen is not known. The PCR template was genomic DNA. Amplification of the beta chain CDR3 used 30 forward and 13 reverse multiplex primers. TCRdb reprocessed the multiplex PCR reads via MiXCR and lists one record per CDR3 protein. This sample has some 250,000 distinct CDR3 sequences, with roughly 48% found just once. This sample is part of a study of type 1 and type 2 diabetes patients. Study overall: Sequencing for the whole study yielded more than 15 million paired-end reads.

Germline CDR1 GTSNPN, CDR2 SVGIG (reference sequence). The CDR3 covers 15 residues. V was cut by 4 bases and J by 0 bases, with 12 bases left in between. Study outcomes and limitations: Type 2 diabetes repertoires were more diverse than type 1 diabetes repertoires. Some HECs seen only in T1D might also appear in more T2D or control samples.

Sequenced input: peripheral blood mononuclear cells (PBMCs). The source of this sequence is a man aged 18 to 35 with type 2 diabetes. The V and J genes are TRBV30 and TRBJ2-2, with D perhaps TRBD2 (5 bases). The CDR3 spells CAWKGLGTNTGELFF. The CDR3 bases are TGTGCCTGGAAAGGGCTCGGGACGAACACCGGGGAGCTGTTTTTT.